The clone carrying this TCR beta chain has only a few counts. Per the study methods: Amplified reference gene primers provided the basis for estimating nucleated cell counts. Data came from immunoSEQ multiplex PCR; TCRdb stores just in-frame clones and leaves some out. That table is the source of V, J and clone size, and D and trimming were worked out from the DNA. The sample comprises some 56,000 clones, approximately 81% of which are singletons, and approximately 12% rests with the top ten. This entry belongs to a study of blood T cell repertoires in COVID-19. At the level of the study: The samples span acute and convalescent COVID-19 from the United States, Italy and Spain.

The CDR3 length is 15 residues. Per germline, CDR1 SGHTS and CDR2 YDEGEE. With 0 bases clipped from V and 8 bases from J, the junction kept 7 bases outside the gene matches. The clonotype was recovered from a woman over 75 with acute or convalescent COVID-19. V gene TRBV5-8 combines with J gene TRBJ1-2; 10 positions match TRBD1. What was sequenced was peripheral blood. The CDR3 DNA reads TGTGCCAGCAGCTTGGCTCGACAGGGGGCAAGGGGCTACACCTTC. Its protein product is CASSLARQGARGYTF.